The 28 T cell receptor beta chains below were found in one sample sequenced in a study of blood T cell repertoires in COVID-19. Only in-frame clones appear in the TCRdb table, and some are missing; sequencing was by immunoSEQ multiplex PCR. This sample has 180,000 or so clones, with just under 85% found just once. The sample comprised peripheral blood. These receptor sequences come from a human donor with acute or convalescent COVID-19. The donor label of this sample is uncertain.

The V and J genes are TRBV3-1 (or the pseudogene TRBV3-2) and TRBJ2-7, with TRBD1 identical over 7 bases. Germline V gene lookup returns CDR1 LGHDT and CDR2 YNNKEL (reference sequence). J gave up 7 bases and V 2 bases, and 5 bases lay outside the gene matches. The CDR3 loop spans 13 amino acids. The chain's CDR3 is CASSQISGGEQYF. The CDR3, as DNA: TGTGCCAGCAGCCAAATCTCAGGGGGAGAGCAGTACTTC.

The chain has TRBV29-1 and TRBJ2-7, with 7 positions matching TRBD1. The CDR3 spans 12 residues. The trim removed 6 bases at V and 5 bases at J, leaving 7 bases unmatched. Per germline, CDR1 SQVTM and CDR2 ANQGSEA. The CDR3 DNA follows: TGCAGCGTGGGACAGTACCAGAACGAGCAGTACTTC. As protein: CSVGQYQNEQYF.

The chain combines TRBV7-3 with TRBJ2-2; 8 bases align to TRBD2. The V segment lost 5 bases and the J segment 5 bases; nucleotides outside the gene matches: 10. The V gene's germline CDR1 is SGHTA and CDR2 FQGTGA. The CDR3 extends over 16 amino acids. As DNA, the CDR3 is TGTGCCAGCAGCCGTCACGGGACTAGAGAGACCGGGGAGCTGTTTTTT. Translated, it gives CASSRHGTRETGELFF.

CDR3 sequence (DNA): TGTGCCAGCAGCGCAAGGACAGGGATTTACGAGCAGTACTTC. Residues: CASSARTGIYEQYF. The chain has TRBV11-2 and TRBJ2-7; 8 bases fit TRBD1. Trimming at V came to 5 bases and at J to 4 bases, leaving 7 bases not matched to a gene. Germline CDR1 is SGHAT and CDR2 is FQNNGV. The CDR3 is made up of 14 amino acids.

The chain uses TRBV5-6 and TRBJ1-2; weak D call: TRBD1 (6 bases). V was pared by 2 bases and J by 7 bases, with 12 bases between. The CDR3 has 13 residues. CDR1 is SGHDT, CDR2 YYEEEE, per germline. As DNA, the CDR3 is TGTGCCAGCAGCTTCCCGGTAGGGGGTGGCTACACCTTC. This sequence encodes CASSFPVGGGYTF. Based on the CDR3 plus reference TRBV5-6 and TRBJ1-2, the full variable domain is DAGVTQSPTHLIKTRGQQVTLRCSPKSGHDTVSWYQQALGQGPQFIFQYYEEEERQRGNFPDRFSGHQFPNYSSELNVNALLLGDSALYLCASSFPVGGGYTFGSGTRLTVV.

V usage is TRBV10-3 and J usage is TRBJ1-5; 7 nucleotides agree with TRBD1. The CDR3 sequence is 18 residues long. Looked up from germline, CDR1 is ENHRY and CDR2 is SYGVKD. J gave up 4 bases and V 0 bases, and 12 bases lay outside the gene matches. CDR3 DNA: TGTGCCATCAGTGAGTCCCGAGGTCGGGACAGACGAAATCAGCCCCAGCATTTT. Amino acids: CAISESRGRDRRNQPQHF.

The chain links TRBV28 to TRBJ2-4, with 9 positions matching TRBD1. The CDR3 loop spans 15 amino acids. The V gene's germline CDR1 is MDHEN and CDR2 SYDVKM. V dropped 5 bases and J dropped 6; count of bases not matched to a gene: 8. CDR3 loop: CASSLGQGSRNIQYF. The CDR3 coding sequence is TGTGCCAGCAGTCTCGGACAGGGGAGTAGAAACATTCAGTACTTC.

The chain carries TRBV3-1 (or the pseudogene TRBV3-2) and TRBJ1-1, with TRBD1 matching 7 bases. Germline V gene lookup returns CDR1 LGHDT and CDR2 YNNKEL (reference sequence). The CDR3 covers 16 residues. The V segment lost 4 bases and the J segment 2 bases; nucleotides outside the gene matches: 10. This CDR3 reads CASSPGGQKINTEAFF. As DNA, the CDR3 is TGTGCCAGCAGCCCTGGGGGACAGAAGATAAACACTGAAGCTTTCTTT.

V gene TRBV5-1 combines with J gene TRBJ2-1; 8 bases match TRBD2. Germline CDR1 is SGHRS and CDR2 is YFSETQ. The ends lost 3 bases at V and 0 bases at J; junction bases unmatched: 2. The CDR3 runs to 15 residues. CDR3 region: CASSSAGDSYNEQFF. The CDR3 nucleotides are TGCGCCAGCAGCTCAGCGGGAGACTCCTACAATGAGCAGTTCTTC.

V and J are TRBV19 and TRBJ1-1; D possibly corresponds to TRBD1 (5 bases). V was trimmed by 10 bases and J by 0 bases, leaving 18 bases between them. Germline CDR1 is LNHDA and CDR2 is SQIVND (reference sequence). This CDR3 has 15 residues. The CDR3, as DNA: TGTGCCACCCACTTACGGGGGGGGATGAACACTGAAGCTTTCTTT. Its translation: CATHLRGGMNTEAFF. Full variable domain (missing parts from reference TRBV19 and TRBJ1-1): DGGITQSPKYLFRKEGQNVTLSCEQNLNHDAMYWYRQDPGQGLRLIYYSQIVNDFQKGDIAEGYSVSREKKESFPLTVTSAQKNPTAFYLCATHLRGGMNTEAFFGQGTRLTVV.

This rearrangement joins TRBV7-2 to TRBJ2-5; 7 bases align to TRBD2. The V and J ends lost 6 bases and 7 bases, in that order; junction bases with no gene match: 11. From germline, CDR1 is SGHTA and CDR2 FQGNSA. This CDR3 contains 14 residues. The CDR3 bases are TGTGCCAGCAGTTCCCCCGCTAGCGGTGGGACCCAGTACTTC. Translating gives CASSSPASGGTQYF.

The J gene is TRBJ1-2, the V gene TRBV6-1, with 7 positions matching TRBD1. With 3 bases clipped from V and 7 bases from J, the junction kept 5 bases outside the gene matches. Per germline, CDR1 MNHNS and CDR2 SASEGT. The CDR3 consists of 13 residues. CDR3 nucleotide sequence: TGTGCCAGCAGTGAGACAGGGCCTTTTGGCTACACCTTC. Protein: CASSETGPFGYTF.

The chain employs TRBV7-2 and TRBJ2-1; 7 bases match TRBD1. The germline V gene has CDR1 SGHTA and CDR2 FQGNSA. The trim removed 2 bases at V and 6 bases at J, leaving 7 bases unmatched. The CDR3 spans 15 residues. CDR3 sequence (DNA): TGTGCCAGCAGCTTAAGTAGGGGGCAGTCCAATGAGCAGTTCTTC. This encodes CASSLSRGQSNEQFF. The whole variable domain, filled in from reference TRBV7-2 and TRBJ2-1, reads GAGVSQSPSNKVTEKGKDVELRCDPISGHTALYWYRQSLGQGLEFLIYFQGNSAPDKSGLPSDRFSAERTGGSVSTLTIQRTQQEDSAVYLCASSLSRGQSNEQFFGPGTRLTVL.

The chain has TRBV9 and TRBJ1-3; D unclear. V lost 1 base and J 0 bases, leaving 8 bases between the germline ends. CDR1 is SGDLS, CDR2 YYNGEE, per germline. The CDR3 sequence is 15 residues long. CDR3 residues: CASSVTVSSGNTIYF. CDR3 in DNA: TGTGCCAGCAGCGTAACAGTGAGCTCTGGAAACACCATATATTTT.

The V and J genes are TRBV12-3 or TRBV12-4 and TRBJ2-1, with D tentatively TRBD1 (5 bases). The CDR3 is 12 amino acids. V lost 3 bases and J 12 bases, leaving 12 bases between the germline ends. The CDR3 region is CASSLKGRRQFF. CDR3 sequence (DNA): TGTGCCAGCAGTTTGAAGGGGCGGCGGCAGTTCTTC.

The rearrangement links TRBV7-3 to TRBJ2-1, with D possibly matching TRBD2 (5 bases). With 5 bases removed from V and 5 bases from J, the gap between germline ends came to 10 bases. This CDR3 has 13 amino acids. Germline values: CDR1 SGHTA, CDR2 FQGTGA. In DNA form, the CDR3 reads TGTGCCAGCAGCGGGAGTGCCGACAATGAGCAGTTCTTC. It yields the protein CASSGSADNEQFF.

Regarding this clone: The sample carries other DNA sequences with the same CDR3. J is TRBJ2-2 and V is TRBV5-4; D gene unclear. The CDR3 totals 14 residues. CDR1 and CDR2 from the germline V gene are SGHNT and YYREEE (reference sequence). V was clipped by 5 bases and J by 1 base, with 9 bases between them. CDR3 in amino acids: CASSLAGNTGELFF. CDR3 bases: TGTGCCAGCAGTCTGGCTGGGAACACCGGGGAGCTGTTTTTT.

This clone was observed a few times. The CDR3 spells CASSSSPSIVGAFF. CDR3 bases: TGCGCCAGCAGCTCATCCCCCTCCATTGTCGGAGCTTTCTTT. The rearrangement links TRBV5-1 to TRBJ1-1; D remains unclear. Germline CDR1 SGHRS, CDR2 YFSETQ. CDR3 size: 14 residues. V lost 3 bases to trimming and J lost 10 bases, with 19 bases between them.

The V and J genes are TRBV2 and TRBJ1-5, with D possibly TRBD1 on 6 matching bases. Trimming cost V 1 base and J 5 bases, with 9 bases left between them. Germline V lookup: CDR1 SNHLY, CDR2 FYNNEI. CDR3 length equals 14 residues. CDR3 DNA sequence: TGTGCCAGCAGTGAAGTCAGGGGTGATCAGCCCCAGCATTTT. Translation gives CASSEVRGDQPQHF.

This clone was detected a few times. CDR3 region: CASSPGQRYEQYF. DNA of the CDR3: TGTGCCAGCTCACCGGGACAGCGGTACGAGCAGTACTTC. The V gene is TRBV18, the J gene TRBJ2-7, with 7 bases aligning to TRBD1. J lost 4 bases, V lost 3 bases, and 3 bases had no gene match. CDR1 and CDR2 (germline): KGHSH, LQKENI. The CDR3 extends over 13 amino acids.

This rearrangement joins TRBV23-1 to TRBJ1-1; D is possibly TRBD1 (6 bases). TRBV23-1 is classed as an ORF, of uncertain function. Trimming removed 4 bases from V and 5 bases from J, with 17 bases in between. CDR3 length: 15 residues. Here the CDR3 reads CASSRVQQGWTEAFF. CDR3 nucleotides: TGCGCCAGCAGTCGGGTTCAACAGGGATGGACTGAAGCTTTCTTT.

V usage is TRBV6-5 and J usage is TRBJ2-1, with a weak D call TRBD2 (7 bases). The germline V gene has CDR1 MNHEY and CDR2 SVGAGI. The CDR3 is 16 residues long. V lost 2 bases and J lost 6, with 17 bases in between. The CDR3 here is CASSYALAGAPNEQFF. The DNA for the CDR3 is TGTGCCAGCAGTTACGCCTTGGCGGGGGCCCCCAATGAGCAGTTCTTC.

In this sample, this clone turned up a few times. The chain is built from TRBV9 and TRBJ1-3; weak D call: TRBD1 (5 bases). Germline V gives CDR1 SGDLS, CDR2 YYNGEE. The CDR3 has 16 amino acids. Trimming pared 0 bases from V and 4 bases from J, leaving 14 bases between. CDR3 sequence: CASSVGSLTAGNTIYF. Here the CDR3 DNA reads TGTGCCAGCAGCGTAGGATCCTTGACAGCGGGAAACACCATATATTTT.

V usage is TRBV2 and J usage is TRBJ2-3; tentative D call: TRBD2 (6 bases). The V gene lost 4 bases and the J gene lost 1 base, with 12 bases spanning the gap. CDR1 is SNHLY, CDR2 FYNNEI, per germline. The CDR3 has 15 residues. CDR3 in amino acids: CASSGTGVGTDTQYF. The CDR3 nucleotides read TGTGCCAGCAGTGGCACGGGAGTAGGCACAGATACGCAGTATTTT.

In DNA, the CDR3 is TGTGCCAGCAGAGAAAGGGGACTAGCGTCTGATACGCAGTATTTT. Residues: CASRERGLASDTQYF. The chain recombines TRBV7-3 with TRBJ2-3; 10 positions agree with TRBD2. Germline V gene sequence: CDR1 SGHTA, CDR2 FQGTGA. The length of the CDR3 is 15 residues. The J segment lost 6 bases and the V segment lost 6 bases, leaving 9 bases of the junction unmatched.

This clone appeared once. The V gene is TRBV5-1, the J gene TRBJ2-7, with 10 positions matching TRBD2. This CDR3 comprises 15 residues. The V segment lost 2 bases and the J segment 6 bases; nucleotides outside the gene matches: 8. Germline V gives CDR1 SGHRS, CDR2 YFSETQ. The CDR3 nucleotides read TGCGCCAGCAGCTTCGCCCCTAGCGGGAGTAGCGAGCAGTACTTC. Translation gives CASSFAPSGSSEQYF.

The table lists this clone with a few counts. CDR3 in amino acids: CASSFGTGASYEQYF. The CDR3 nucleotides are TGTGCCAGCAGCTTCGGGACAGGGGCCTCCTACGAGCAGTACTTC. V is TRBV7-2 and J is TRBJ2-7; TRBD1 agrees at 10 bases. Per germline, CDR1 SGHTA and CDR2 FQGNSA. This CDR3 has 15 residues. V was pared by 3 bases and J by 0 bases, with 2 bases of the junction left unmatched.

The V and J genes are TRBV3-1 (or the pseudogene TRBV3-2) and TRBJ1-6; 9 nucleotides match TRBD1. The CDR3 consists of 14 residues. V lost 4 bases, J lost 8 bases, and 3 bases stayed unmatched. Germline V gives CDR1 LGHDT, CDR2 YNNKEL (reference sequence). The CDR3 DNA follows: TGTGCCAGCAGCCGGACAGGGGTTTATTCACCCCTCCACTTT. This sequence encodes CASSRTGVYSPLHF.